These 22 T cell receptor beta chains share one sample of origin, sequenced in a study of memory CD4+ T cells and cytomegalovirus serostatus. The method was immunoSEQ multiplex PCR; TCRdb's version includes in-frame clones alone and lacks a portion of them. The data hold about 100,000 clones, with 80% observed a single time. The sort gate was single viable CD3+CD4+CD8-CD45RO+ cells for memory CD4+ T cells. Specimen: memory CD4+ T cells from blood. The source is an adult in good health and CMV-seropositive.

CDR3 coding DNA: TGCGCCAGCAGCTTGTACGGGACTAGCGTCGAGACCCAGTACTTC. This gives the protein CASSLYGTSVETQYF. V is TRBV5-1 and J is TRBJ2-5; 10 nucleotides align to TRBD2. The CDR3 consists of 15 residues. Trimming removed 1 base from V and 5 bases from J; junction bases left unmatched: 5. Germline CDR1 SGHRS, CDR2 YFSETQ.

This clone has a handful of counts. V usage is TRBV30 and J usage is TRBJ2-2, with a weak D call TRBD1 (5 bases). Germline V gene data show CDR1 as GTSNPN and CDR2 as SVGIG (reference sequence). V was cut by 1 base and J by 6 bases, with 9 bases left in between. This CDR3 contains 13 residues. CDR3 DNA sequence: TGTGCCTGGAGTGGACAGATTCCCGGGGAGCTGTTTTTT. Its translation: CAWSGQIPGELFF. The variable domain in full, completed from reference TRBV30 and TRBJ2-2, reads SQTIHQWPATLVQPVGSPLSLECTVEGTSNPNLYWYRQAAGRGLQLLFYSVGIGQISSEVPQNLSASRPQDRQFILSSKKLLLSDSGFYLCAWSGQIPGELFFGEGSRLTVL.

A single count supports this clone. At one end, the junction sequence differs from germline, possibly due to a read error. The J gene is TRBJ1-4, the V gene TRBV4-1, with 9 bases matching TRBD1. The CDR3 runs to 16 residues. Germline V gives CDR1 MGHRA, CDR2 YSYEKL. Here the CDR3 reads CTSSQAPQGANEKLFF. The CDR3 DNA reads as TGCACCAGCAGCCAAGCCCCACAGGGGGCGAATGAAAAACTGTTTTTT.

The chain employs TRBV28 and TRBJ1-2, with TRBD1 matching 7 bases. From germline, CDR1 is MDHEN and CDR2 SYDVKM. Losses at the gene ends were 5 bases for V and 2 bases for J; bases not matched to a gene: 11. The CDR3 extends over 16 amino acids. The CDR3, as DNA: TGTGCCAGCAGTCCGCCGCGGACAGGAATGAACTATGGCTACACCTTC. Amino acid sequence: CASSPPRTGMNYGYTF.

The chain joins TRBV28 to TRBJ2-5, with D unresolved. CDR3 size: 14 residues. Trimming took 7 bases from V and 1 from J, leaving 13 bases between them. Germline lookup yields CDR1 MDHEN and CDR2 SYDVKM. The CDR3 sequence is CASNIGRTQETQYF. CDR3 nucleotide sequence: TGTGCCAGCAATATAGGGCGTACCCAAGAGACCCAGTACTTC. Full variable domain (missing parts from reference TRBV28 and TRBJ2-5): DVKVTQSSRYLVKRTGEKVFLECVQDMDHENMFWYRQDPGLGLRLIYFSYDVKMKEKGDIPEGYSVSREKKERFSLILESASTNQTSMYLCASNIGRTQETQYFGPGTRLLVL.

This chain joins TRBV6-5 and TRBJ2-1; 10 nucleotides align to TRBD2. Germline CDR1 is MNHEY and CDR2 is SVGAGI. Trimming cost V 4 bases and J 4 bases; bases outside gene matches: 4. The CDR3 is 15 residues long. This CDR3 is CASSSGAGGYNEQFF. The DNA of the CDR3 is TGTGCCAGCAGTTCGGGAGCGGGAGGGTACAATGAGCAGTTCTTC.

This clone appeared a single time. The CDR3 coding sequence is TGTGCCAGCAGCGTGACAGGGGAATGGCGAGAGACCCAGTACTTC. Protein: CASSVTGEWRETQYF. The genes are TRBV9 and TRBJ2-5; 8 nucleotides match TRBD1. The V and J ends lost 2 bases and 4 bases, in that order; junction bases with no gene match: 7. This CDR3 is built from 15 residues. Per the germline V gene, CDR1 is SGDLS and CDR2 is YYNGEE.

The chain links TRBV29-1 to TRBJ2-3; TRBD2 agrees at 15 bases. J was trimmed by 3 bases and V by 0 bases; bases with no gene match: 1. The CDR3 consists of 16 residues. Germline CDR1 reads SQVTM; CDR2 reads ANQGSEA. Written as DNA, the CDR3 is TGCAGCGTTGAAGATGGACTAGCGGGAGGGACAGATACGCAGTATTTT. This sequence encodes CSVEDGLAGGTDTQYF.

The chain combines TRBV5-1 with TRBJ2-3, with 8 bases aligning to TRBD2. CDR3 length equals 16 residues. The trim removed 7 bases at V and 3 bases at J, leaving 13 bases unmatched. The germline CDR1 and CDR2 sequences are SGHRS and YFSETQ. The CDR3 is CASLASSGGGTDTQYF. The CDR3 DNA reads TGCGCCAGCCTGGCCTCCAGCGGGGGAGGGACAGATACGCAGTATTTT.

This chain links TRBV2 with TRBJ2-1; 8 bases fit TRBD2. V was pared by 10 bases and J by 7 bases, with 12 bases of the junction left unmatched. CDR3 length: 14 residues. The germline V gene encodes CDR1 SNHLY and CDR2 FYNNEI. CDR3 in amino acids: CATRFQREFNEQFF. CDR3 DNA sequence: TGTGCCACCCGATTCCAGCGGGAGTTTAATGAGCAGTTCTTC.

CDR3 amino acids: CAWSRDPRGEQYF. In DNA form, the CDR3 reads TGTGCCTGGTCCCGGGATCCACGGGGGGAGCAGTACTTC. The chain recombines TRBV30 with TRBJ2-7, with a possible D match to TRBD2 (6 bases). The CDR3 is 13 amino acids. V was shortened by 5 bases and J by 7 bases, with 18 bases between the two germline ends. Germline V gives CDR1 GTSNPN, CDR2 SVGIG (reference sequence). Full variable domain (remainder filled in from reference TRBV30 and TRBJ2-7): SQTIHQWPATLVQPVGSPLSLECTVEGTSNPNLYWYRQAAGRGLQLLFYSVGIGQISSEVPQNLSASRPQDRQFILSSKKLLLSDSGFYLCAWSRDPRGEQYFGPGTRLTVT.

This chain links TRBV7-8 with TRBJ2-7; TRBD1 agrees at 8 bases. Germline-derived CDR1 and CDR2 are SGHVS and FQNEAQ. There are 16 residues in the CDR3. J lost 1 base, V lost 4 bases, and 9 bases had no gene match. CDR3 in DNA: TGTGCCAGCAGCTCTCGGGCAGGGGGCCAGTCCTACGAGCAGTACTTC. Translating gives CASSSRAGGQSYEQYF. Looking up the rest from reference TRBV7-8 and TRBJ2-7 gives the full variable domain: GAGVSQSPRYKVAKRGQDVALRCDPISGHVSLFWYQQALGQGPEFLTYFQNEAQLDKSGLPSDRFFAERPEGSVSTLKIQRTQQEDSAVYLCASSSRAGGQSYEQYFGPGTRLTVT.

The chain combines TRBV5-1 with TRBJ2-7, with a possible D match to TRBD2 (6 bases). CDR1 SGHRS and CDR2 YFSETQ come from the germline V gene. The length of the CDR3 is 14 residues. With 3 bases removed from V and 1 base from J, the gap between germline ends came to 11 bases. Here the CDR3 reads CASSWGDPSYEQYF. As DNA, the CDR3 is TGCGCCAGCAGCTGGGGGGACCCATCCTACGAGCAGTACTTC.

CDR3 in amino acids: CASTLTTVTEKLFF. The CDR3 region has the DNA TGTGCCAGCACCTTAACGACAGTGACTGAAAAACTGTTTTTT. The chain recombines TRBV2 with TRBJ1-4; TRBD1 is a possible D gene (5 bases). The germline V and J ends were trimmed by 7 bases and 7 bases, with 16 bases remaining between them. Germline V gene data show CDR1 as SNHLY and CDR2 as FYNNEI. The CDR3 runs 14 residues.

The rearrangement joins TRBV5-1 to TRBJ2-6; 9 bases map to TRBD1. The CDR3 has 17 residues. Germline loops: CDR1 SGHRS, CDR2 YFSETQ. V gave up 5 bases and J gave up 0 bases; unmatched junction bases: 6. The CDR3 loop is CASRTGTGSSGANVLTF. The DNA for the CDR3 is TGCGCCAGCAGGACCGGGACAGGGAGCTCTGGGGCCAACGTCCTGACTTTC.

CDR3 bases: TGTGCCAGTAGTATCCGGGACACTGAAGATACGCAGTATTTT. Its protein is CASSIRDTEDTQYF. V is TRBV19 and J is TRBJ2-3; perhaps TRBD1 as D (6 bases). Germline CDR1 reads LNHDA; CDR2 reads SQIVND (reference sequence). Trimming left V 3 bases short and J 5 bases short, with 12 bases between. The CDR3 covers 14 residues.

This clone was recorded a few times. The V call is TRBV19, the J call TRBJ1-2; 7 bases fit TRBD1. V shed 3 bases, J shed 8 bases, and the junction held 6 bases outside the gene matches. Germline CDR1 is LNHDA and CDR2 is SQIVND (reference sequence). The length of the CDR3 is 13 residues. The CDR3: CASSIDRERGYTF. For the CDR3, the DNA is TGTGCCAGTAGTATCGACAGGGAAAGAGGCTACACCTTC.

This clone was recorded only once. The chain uses TRBV5-1 and TRBJ2-5; tentative D call: TRBD1 (6 bases). V was cut by 4 bases and J by 5 bases, with 18 bases left in between. Germline values: CDR1 SGHRS, CDR2 YFSETQ. The CDR3 is 15 amino acids. CDR3 nucleotides: TGCGCCAGCAGCCGGACCTGGACAGACGGGGAGACCCAGTACTTC. This gives the protein CASSRTWTDGETQYF. Combining the CDR3 with reference TRBV5-1 and TRBJ2-5 gives the whole variable domain KAGVTQTPRYLIKTRGQQVTLSCSPISGHRSVSWYQQTPGQGLQFLFEYFSETQRNKGNFPGRFSGRQFSNSRSEMNVSTLELGDSALYLCASSRTWTDGETQYFGPGTRLLVL.

On this clone itself: Other nucleotide sequences from this sample produce the same CDR3. The V call is TRBV6-5, the J call TRBJ2-3, with 7 bases lining up with TRBD2. The CDR3 contains 15 residues. The V gene's germline CDR1 is MNHEY and CDR2 SVGAGI. The ends lost 0 bases at V and 4 bases at J; junction bases unmatched: 4. The DNA for the CDR3 is TGTGCCAGCAGTTACTCTCGGGGGGAAGCAGATACGCAGTATTTT. Its translation: CASSYSRGEADTQYF.

The chain joins TRBV15 to TRBJ2-1; tentatively, D is TRBD1 (5 bases). The ends were cut back, 3 bases at V and 0 bases at J, with 9 bases in the middle. The CDR3 covers 15 residues. Germline CDR1 and CDR2: LNHNV and YYDKDF (reference sequence). CDR3 nucleotides: TGTGCCACCAGCAGGACAGTCGGCTCCTACAATGAGCAGTTCTTC. Protein: CATSRTVGSYNEQFF. The full variable domain, with the rest looked up from reference TRBV15 and TRBJ2-1, is DAMVIQNPRYQVTQFGKPVTLSCSQTLNHNVMYWYQQKSSQAPKLLFHYYDKDFNNEADTPDNFQSRRPNTSFCFLDIRSPGLGDTAMYLCATSRTVGSYNEQFFGPGTRLTVL.

This sequence joins TRBV29-1 and TRBJ2-6; 9 nucleotides match TRBD1. This CDR3 comprises 16 residues. Trimming cost V 4 bases and J 0 bases; bases outside gene matches: 4. The V gene's germline CDR1 is SQVTM and CDR2 ANQGSEA. CDR3 in amino acids: CSVVTGGTSGANVLTF. The CDR3 DNA reads TGCAGCGTTGTGACAGGGGGGACCTCTGGGGCCAACGTCCTGACTTTC.

The V gene is TRBV5-1, the J gene TRBJ2-5; D might be TRBD2 (5 bases). Germline CDR1 reads SGHRS; CDR2 reads YFSETQ. The ends were cut back, 0 bases at V and 5 bases at J, with 11 bases in the middle. The CDR3 length is 14 residues. The CDR3 nucleotides are TGCGCCAGCAGCTTGGCCCGGGGAAGGGAGACCCAGTACTTC. As protein: CASSLARGRETQYF. The variable domain in full, with the rest retrieved from reference TRBV5-1 and TRBJ2-5, is KAGVTQTPRYLIKTRGQQVTLSCSPISGHRSVSWYQQTPGQGLQFLFEYFSETQRNKGNFPGRFSGRQFSNSRSEMNVSTLELGDSALYLCASSLARGRETQYFGPGTRLLVL.